This T cell receptor beta chain derives from a study of T cell repertoires in cytomegalovirus infection. As for the study in general: Carrying CMV and the relevant HLA type showed in public TCR beta signatures. The study, taken as a whole, reports: It was HLA-C-restricted CMV-specific TCR beta clonotypes that dominated the response ex vivo. Cumulated frequencies of public TCR beta families served to identify carriers of CMV plus the relevant HLA.

The CDR3 contains 14 residues. CDR1 is SGHVS, CDR2 FNYEAQ, per germline. Trimming pared 5 bases from V and 9 bases from J, leaving 17 bases between. A note on this clonotype: Its cognate antigen is unknown.

TCRdb re-called the reads with MiXCR, one entry per CDR3 protein. The data contain about 180,000 distinct CDR3 sequences, approximately 18% of them singletons. Source material: CD8+ T cells from PBMCs. This sequence joins TRBV7-6 and TRBJ2-1; perhaps TRBD2 as D (5 bases). The sequence was obtained from a human donor in good health (CMV status not recorded). Some clones in this sample may be carry-over from other donors' samples. The CDR3, as DNA: TGTGCCAGCAGCCTCGACCCGAGGGAGCTTGAGCAGTTCTTC. Translating it yields CASSLDPRELEQFF. Based on the CDR3 plus reference TRBV7-6 and TRBJ2-1, the full variable domain is GAGVSQSPRYKVTKRGQDVALRCDPISGHVSLYWYRQALGQGPEFLTYFNYEAQQDKSGLPNDRFSAERPEGSISTLTIQRTEQRDSAMYRCASSLDPRELEQFFGPGTRLTVL.